This passage covers 10 T cell receptor beta chains from one sample sequenced in a study of STAT3 mutations in large granular lymphocyte leukemia. The antigens for these receptors are not known. Clones were sequenced by immunoSEQ multiplex PCR, and TCRdb holds only the in-frame ones, with some missing. The data hold about 4,200 clones, with approximately 72% observed a single time. Whole-study findings and limits: Every T-LGLL patient had at least one immunodominant TCRbeta clonotype.

The sequenced sample was peripheral blood mononuclear cells. The receptor set was obtained from a man in his 60s with T-cell large granular lymphocyte leukemia. Some clones in this sample may be carry-over from other donors' samples.

The gene calls are TRBV15 and TRBJ2-5; 7 nucleotides agree with TRBD1. The V gene end was trimmed by 1 base and the J gene end by 5 bases; junction bases not matched to a gene: 1. The CDR3 has 13 amino acids. The germline V gene encodes CDR1 LNHNV and CDR2 YYDKDF (reference sequence). CDR3 DNA: TGTGCCACCAGCAGAGGGGACAGCGAGACCCAGTACTTC. This codes for CATSRGDSETQYF.

This clone was seen only a few times. The chain combines TRBV7-9 with TRBJ1-1; the D gene is possibly TRBD1 (6 bases). Trimming took 5 bases from V and 1 from J, leaving 14 bases between them. This CDR3 comprises 15 residues. CDR1 SEHNR and CDR2 FQNEAQ come from the germline V gene (reference sequence). This CDR3 is CASSVTGTRNTEAFF. CDR3 nucleotide sequence: TGTGCCAGCAGCGTAACCGGGACACGGAACACTGAAGCTTTCTTT. The full variable domain, its missing parts supplied by reference TRBV7-9 and TRBJ1-1, is DTGVSQNPRHKITKRGQNVTFRCDPISEHNRLYWYRQTLGQGPEFLTYFQNEAQLEKSRLLSDRFSAERPKGSFSTLEIQRTEQGDSAMYLCASSVTGTRNTEAFFGQGTRLTVV.

J is TRBJ2-1 and V is TRBV5-4; no firm D call. The CDR3 spans 14 residues. Trimming removed 4 bases at V and 2 bases at J, with 10 bases between. Germline-derived CDR1 and CDR2 are SGHNT and YYREEE (reference sequence). CDR3 sequence reads: CASSLEAAYNEQFF. In nucleotides, the CDR3 is TGTGCCAGCAGCCTCGAGGCAGCCTACAATGAGCAGTTCTTC.

This clone was seen a few times. CDR3 sequence (DNA): TGTGCCAGCAGCTTACGTTCCTACGAGCAGTACTTC. Protein sequence: CASSLRSYEQYF. This chain connects TRBV7-8 to TRBJ2-7; D is undetermined. Germline lookup yields CDR1 SGHVS and CDR2 FQNEAQ. V was trimmed by 2 bases and J by 1 base, leaving 3 bases between them. CDR3 length: 12 amino acids. The whole variable domain, filled in from reference TRBV7-8 and TRBJ2-7, reads GAGVSQSPRYKVAKRGQDVALRCDPISGHVSLFWYQQALGQGPEFLTYFQNEAQLDKSGLPSDRFFAERPEGSVSTLKIQRTQQEDSAVYLCASSLRSYEQYFGPGTRLTVT.

This sequence joins TRBV18 and TRBJ1-5, with D unresolved. The CDR3 has 15 residues. Between the trimmed V and J ends, which lost 2 bases and 0 bases, there was a span of 8 bases. Per germline, CDR1 KGHSH and CDR2 LQKENI. This CDR3 reads CASSPSGISNQPQHF. In DNA form, the CDR3 reads TGTGCCAGCTCACCATCGGGGATTAGCAATCAGCCCCAGCATTTT.

This clone was counted a single time. The rearrangement joins TRBV5-1 to TRBJ1-1; D might be TRBD1 (5 bases). V lost 4 bases to trimming and J lost 8 bases, with 21 bases between them. Looked up from germline, CDR1 is SGHRS and CDR2 is YFSETQ. The CDR3 is 15 residues long. In DNA, the CDR3 is TGCGCCAGCAGCCCTAGGCCGACAGTCGCGGGGGAAGCTTTCTTT. Encoded protein: CASSPRPTVAGEAFF.

This clone was picked up a small number of times. J is TRBJ1-2 and V is TRBV5-1; 8 nucleotides align to TRBD1. V was pared by 5 bases and J by 4 bases, with 4 bases of the junction left unmatched. From germline, CDR1 is SGHRS and CDR2 YFSETQ. The CDR3 runs 13 residues. The chain's CDR3 is CASSWDRTYGYTF. The CDR3 DNA reads as TGCGCCAGCAGTTGGGACAGGACCTATGGCTACACCTTC.

The table lists this clone with a few counts. The CDR3: CASSYSFNQPQHF. The CDR3 region has the DNA TGTGCCAGCAGTTACTCTTTTAATCAGCCCCAGCATTTT. The rearrangement links TRBV6-5 to TRBJ1-5; D gene uncertain. The ends were cut back, 0 bases at V and 4 bases at J, with 4 bases in the middle. The CDR3 sequence is 13 residues long. The germline V gene encodes CDR1 MNHEY and CDR2 SVGAGI.

V gene TRBV15 combines with J gene TRBJ1-5; D remains unclear. Trimming removed 5 bases from V and 7 bases from J, with 15 bases in between. There are 14 residues in the CDR3. Germline CDR1 LNHNV, CDR2 YYDKDF (reference sequence). Here the CDR3 reads CATSPSGNWQPQHF. The CDR3 bases are TGTGCCACCAGCCCCTCCGGGAATTGGCAGCCCCAGCATTTT.

This rearrangement joins TRBV6-5 to TRBJ2-7; possible D gene TRBD1, 6 bases. This CDR3 is built from 15 residues. V lost 5 bases to trimming and J lost 3 bases, with 17 bases between them. Germline values: CDR1 MNHEY, CDR2 SVGAGI. The CDR3 loop reads CASSRGQATRYEQYF. CDR3 nucleotide sequence: TGTGCCAGCAGTAGGGGACAAGCCACGCGCTACGAGCAGTACTTC.